This entry lists 15 T cell receptor beta chains sequenced from one sample in a study of PD-L1 blockade in urothelial cancer. Profiling relied on immunoSEQ multiplex PCR, and the TCRdb table lists in-frame clones only, not all of them. The table shows about 51,000 clones, with around 87% occurring only once. The input for sequencing was PBMCs, taken around atezolizumab (anti-PD-L1) treatment. The receptors here all came from a man in his sixties with urothelial cancer.

Notes on this clone: It is unclear where the CDR3 begins or ends on the DNA, so no DNA is shown, and the CDR3 is as TCRdb lists it. The chain is built from TRBV5-1 and TRBJ2-4; TRBD1 is taken as the D call from the table, unchecked against the DNA. The CDR3 is 19 residues long, counting both termini. CDR1 and CDR2 from the germline V gene are SGHRS and YFSETQ. CDR3 in amino acids: CASSYTTGITFGAKNIQYF.

This chain uses TRBV30 with TRBJ1-5, with D unclear. Trimming pared 1 base from V and 4 bases from J, leaving 8 bases between. The CDR3 contains 13 residues. In germline, CDR1 is GTSNPN, CDR2 SVGIG (reference sequence). The CDR3 nucleotides are TGTGCCTGGAGTGAAGATGAGAATCAGCCCCAGCATTTT. Its protein product is CAWSEDENQPQHF. Together with reference TRBV30 and TRBJ1-5, the CDR3 gives the full variable domain: SQTIHQWPATLVQPVGSPLSLECTVEGTSNPNLYWYRQAAGRGLQLLFYSVGIGQISSEVPQNLSASRPQDRQFILSSKKLLLSDSGFYLCAWSEDENQPQHFGDGTRLSIL.

J is TRBJ2-7 and V is TRBV11-1; 7 bases fit TRBD1. The CDR3 contains 17 residues. The V and J ends lost 5 bases and 0 bases, in that order; junction bases with no gene match: 13. Germline CDR1 reads SGHAT; CDR2 reads FQDESV (reference sequence). CDR3 nucleotides: TGTGCCAGCAGCCCCCGACGGACAGGACCGAGCTCCTACGAGCAGTACTTC. It is translated as CASSPRRTGPSSYEQYF.

The V call is TRBV5-6, the J call TRBJ1-4; D ambiguous. Deletions cut 0 bases from V and 4 bases from J, with 10 bases between. The CDR3 contains 15 residues. Germline assignment: CDR1 SGHDT and CDR2 YYEEEE. In nucleotides, the CDR3 is TGTGCCAGCAGCTTGGTGGGAGATCGTAATGAAAAACTGTTTTTT. Its protein product is CASSLVGDRNEKLFF.

This chain joins TRBV6-6 and TRBJ2-7, with 9 nucleotides matching TRBD1. The CDR3 loop spans 16 amino acids. Germline V gene lookup returns CDR1 MNHNY and CDR2 SVGAGI (reference sequence). The V gene end was trimmed by 6 bases and the J gene end by 2 bases; junction bases not matched to a gene: 11. The CDR3 spells CASRRPGTGNTYEQYF. CDR3 sequence (DNA): TGTGCCAGCAGGAGACCCGGGACAGGGAATACCTACGAGCAGTACTTC.

The CDR3 DNA reads as TGTGCCAGCAGCTTAAACGGGTACAATGAGCAGTTCTTC. It codes for CASSLNGYNEQFF. The chain carries TRBV7-2 and TRBJ2-1, with no clear D. Germline V CDR1 and CDR2: SGHTA, FQGNSA. Trimming took 2 bases from V and 4 from J, leaving 6 bases between them. The CDR3 consists of 13 residues.

On this clone: Since the CDR3 does not end with the conserved phenylalanine or tryptophan, this likely comes from a read error. Because the CDR3's place on the DNA is in doubt, the DNA is left out and the CDR3 is given as listed by TCRdb. The gene calls are TRBV5-4 and TRBJ1-1. The germline V gene has CDR1 SGHNT and CDR2 YYREEE (reference sequence). Both ends counted, the CDR3 spans 10 residues. The CDR3 loop reads CASSLIGVSY.

The chain is built from TRBV11-2 and TRBJ1-1; tentative D call: TRBD1 (6 bases). CDR3 size: 16 residues. The ends were cut back, 0 bases at V and 0 bases at J, with 11 bases in the middle. CDR1 SGHAT and CDR2 FQNNGV come from the germline V gene. In DNA, the CDR3 is TGTGCCAGCAGCTTAGAGTTTGGACAGATGAACACTGAAGCTTTCTTT. This codes for CASSLEFGQMNTEAFF.

J is TRBJ2-3 and V is TRBV11-3, with D possibly being TRBD1 (5 bases). This CDR3 contains 13 residues. CDR1 SGHNT and CDR2 YENEEA come from the germline V gene. With 2 bases removed from V and 8 bases from J, the gap between germline ends came to 11 bases. CDR3 sequence: CASSLRERGTQYF. CDR3 bases: TGTGCCAGCAGCTTACGAGAAAGGGGTACGCAGTATTTT. Combining the CDR3 with reference TRBV11-3 and TRBJ2-3 gives the whole variable domain EAGVVQSPRYKIIEKKQPVAFWCNPISGHNTLYWYLQNLGQGPELLIRYENEEAVDDSQLPKDRFSAERLKGVDSTLKIQPAELGDSAVYLCASSLRERGTQYFGPGTRLTVL.

This chain uses TRBV5-1 with TRBJ1-1; D unclear. The V and J ends lost 0 bases and 1 base respectively, with 10 bases between them. The germline V gene has CDR1 SGHRS and CDR2 YFSETQ. The CDR3 has 15 residues. CDR3 sequence reads: CASSLEAGGNTEAFF. The CDR3 nucleotides read TGCGCCAGCAGCTTGGAGGCAGGAGGGAACACTGAAGCTTTCTTT.

The J gene is TRBJ1-2, the V gene TRBV6-1, with D possibly TRBD1 on 6 matching bases. The CDR3 has 14 residues. Germline V gives CDR1 MNHNS, CDR2 SASEGT. V was cut by 1 base and J by 6 bases, with 12 bases left in between. CDR3 loop: CASSEGGGGNGYTF. CDR3 in DNA: TGTGCCAGCAGTGAAGGGGGAGGGGGGAATGGCTACACCTTC.

V usage is TRBV5-6 and J usage is TRBJ1-2, with TRBD1 as a possible D gene (6 bases). Trimming shortened V by 3 bases and J by 4 bases, and 16 bases separated the two germline ends. CDR1 and CDR2 from the germline V gene are SGHDT and YYEEEE. This CDR3 spans 15 amino acids. CDR3 sequence (DNA): TGTGCCAGCAGCTCGGCGGGGGGCGCAACCTATGGCTACACCTTC. This translates into CASSSAGGATYGYTF.

V and J are TRBV14 and TRBJ2-5; TRBD2 aligns across 7 bases. Germline V lookup: CDR1 SGHDN, CDR2 FVKESK. This CDR3 has 15 amino acids. Germline trimming cut 7 bases from V and 7 bases from J; bases unmatched to any gene: 15. The CDR3 loop is CASTPAGGRVGTQYF. CDR3 nucleotides: TGTGCCAGCACCCCAGCAGGCGGGAGAGTCGGGACCCAGTACTTC.

The J gene is TRBJ2-7, the V gene TRBV9, with D possibly matching TRBD2 (7 bases). V was cut by 4 bases and J by 3 bases, with 14 bases left in between. The CDR3 has 14 amino acids. Per the germline V gene, CDR1 is SGDLS and CDR2 is YYNGEE. CDR3 DNA: TGTGCCAGCAGCCTAAGGGGGGGAGACTACGAGCAGTACTTC. Encoded protein: CASSLRGGDYEQYF. Using reference TRBV9 and TRBJ2-7 for the parts outside the CDR3, the full variable domain is DSGVTQTPKHLITATGQRVTLRCSPRSGDLSVYWYQQSLDQGLQFLIQYYNGEERAKGNILERFSAQQFPDLHSELNLSSLELGDSALYFCASSLRGGDYEQYFGPGTRLTVT.

This CDR3 reads CASSPGYSGGELFF. CDR3 DNA: TGTGCCAGCAGCCCCGGTTACTCGGGCGGGGAGCTGTTTTTT. J is TRBJ2-2 and V is TRBV9; no definite D call. CDR1 and CDR2 (germline): SGDLS, YYNGEE. V dropped 4 bases and J dropped 7 bases, with 14 bases sitting between them. This CDR3 comprises 14 residues.